This T cell receptor (beta chain) is drawn from a study of T cell responses to AZD1222 COVID-19 vaccine. Only in-frame clones appear in the TCRdb table, and some are missing; sequencing was by immunoSEQ multiplex PCR. The sample holds approximately 140,000 clones, around nine tenths seen once. The CDR3 length is 14 residues. Germline-derived CDR1 and CDR2 are SGHNT and YYREEE (reference sequence). V was clipped by 5 bases and J by 3 bases; unmatched bases: 4. Findings of the study overall: Two AZD1222 administrations were followed by greater Spike-specific TCR breadth and depth. The study sampled repertoires only after the peak T cell response.

Notes on this clone: Its specificity is unknown.

V gene TRBV5-4 combines with J gene TRBJ2-7, with 11 bases lining up with TRBD1. The sample consisted of peripheral blood, taken on day 0 of MenACWY control vaccination. The sequence was collected from an adult in good health. This chain's CDR3 is CASRPGQGDYEQYF. CDR3 in DNA: TGTGCCAGCAGACCGGGACAGGGGGACTACGAGCAGTACTTC.